The entry below gives a single T cell receptor beta chain sequence along with its context. Antigen specificity is unknown. The data derive from a study of cytomegalovirus exposure and HLA in healthy donors. Findings and limits, study-wide: Rare TCR sequences predominated, though certain public TCRs were found in many donors. More clonal expansion characterized HLA-associated TCR beta chains than equally common others in a later analysis. Analysis was carried out at a later point, and it linked a missense DCLRE1C variant to TCR beta V- and J-gene trimming.

PCR involved 60 Vbeta and 13 Jbeta primers. The protocol was immunoSEQ multiplex PCR, while the TCRdb copy is restricted to in-frame clones and leaves out a portion. In the table there are about 99,000 clones, more than 75% of which are singletons. The length of the CDR3 is 15 residues. The germline gives CDR1 SGHVS, CDR2 FNYEAQ. Trimming at V came to 5 bases and at J to 7 bases, leaving 9 bases not matched to a gene. This chain uses TRBV7-6 with TRBJ1-4; 8 bases line up with TRBD1. The sequenced sample was PBMCs. The TCR originated in a woman under 30 in good health and CMV-seropositive. CDR3 region: CASSPSGGRVEKLFF. The DNA of the CDR3 is TGTGCCAGCAGCCCTTCAGGGGGCAGGGTTGAAAAACTGTTTTTT.